This T cell receptor (beta chain) is from a study of cytomegalovirus exposure and HLA in healthy donors. The PCR used 60 Vbeta and 13 Jbeta primers. Produced via immunoSEQ multiplex PCR; TCRdb's table is partial and in-frame only. The sample carries around 150,000 clones, roughly 73% recorded once. The V end lost 2 bases, the J end lost 4 bases, and 9 bases lay between the germline ends. Germline values: CDR1 SGHVS, CDR2 FQNEAQ. The CDR3 extends over 13 amino acids. The chain couples TRBV7-8 to TRBJ2-7, with a possible D match to TRBD1 (6 bases). The receptor was derived from a male donor in good health and CMV-seronegative. What was sequenced was PBMCs. The CDR3 DNA is TGTGCCAGCAGCTTATCAGGGGAATACGAGCAGTACTTC. This codes for CASSLSGEYEQYF.